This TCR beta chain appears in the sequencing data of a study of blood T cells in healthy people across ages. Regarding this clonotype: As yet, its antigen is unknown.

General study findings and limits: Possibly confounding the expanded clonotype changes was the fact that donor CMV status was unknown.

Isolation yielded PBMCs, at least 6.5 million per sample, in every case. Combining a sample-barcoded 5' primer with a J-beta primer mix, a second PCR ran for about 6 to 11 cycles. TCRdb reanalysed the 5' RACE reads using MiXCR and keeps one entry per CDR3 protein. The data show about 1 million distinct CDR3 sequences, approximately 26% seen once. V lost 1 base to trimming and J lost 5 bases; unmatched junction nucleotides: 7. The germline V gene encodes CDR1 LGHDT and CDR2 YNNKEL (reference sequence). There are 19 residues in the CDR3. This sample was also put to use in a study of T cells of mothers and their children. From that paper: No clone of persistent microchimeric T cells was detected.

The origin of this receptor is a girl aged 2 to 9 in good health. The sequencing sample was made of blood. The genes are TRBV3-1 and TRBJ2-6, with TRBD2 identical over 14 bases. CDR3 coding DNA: TGTGCCAGCAGCCAAGGGACTAGCGGGAGGCTCTCCTGGGCCAACGTCCTGACTTTC. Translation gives CASSQGTSGRLSWANVLTF.